This T cell receptor beta chain was identified during a study of post-analysis software for immune sequencing data. Regarding the study as a whole: TRBV5-6, TRBV5-1 and TRBV20-1 belonged to a set of five TRBV segments that were more frequent in patients than controls. Normalized Chao1 diversity was significantly reduced in patients versus controls.

The CDR3 totals 16 residues. Per the germline V gene, CDR1 is SQVTM and CDR2 is ANQGSEA. The V gene end was trimmed by 3 bases and the J gene end by 8 bases; junction bases not matched to a gene: 11. Remarks on this clonotype: What it recognizes is unknown.

Every TCR beta cDNA library bore unique molecular identifiers. TCRdb processed the PCR reads anew with MiXCR; each CDR3 protein has one entry. The sample shows about 770,000 distinct CDR3 sequences, around 42% of them seen only once. The source is a girl between 5 and 17 years old with multiple sclerosis. The rearrangement joins TRBV29-1 to TRBJ1-4; 11 bases map to TRBD1. Material: blood. The CDR3 spells CSVDFGQGAGGEKLFF. The DNA for the CDR3 is TGCAGCGTTGATTTCGGACAGGGGGCCGGTGGGGAAAAACTGTTTTTT.